This T cell receptor (beta chain) was recorded in a study of CD8 T cells in ankylosing spondylitis. Study results and limitations: In the blood and synovial fluid of reactive arthritis, some motif variants had been previously reported. Ankylosing spondylitis blood seemed to carry a telltale TCR beta motif made of about 8 highly homologous variants. Significant enrichment of disease-linked clones was reportedly seen in matched ankylosing spondylitis synovial fluid.

Quantitative 5'-RACE with molecular barcodes produced the TCR beta libraries. Each CDR3 protein is one row after TCRdb ran MiXCR on the 5' RACE reads. The sample records 350,000 to 450,000 distinct CDR3 sequences, 20% being singletons. Remarks on this clonotype: Its antigen is unidentified.

J gave up 4 bases and V 4 bases, and 4 bases lay outside the gene matches. The CDR3 covers 14 residues. Sequenced sample: blood, either unsorted or a sorted T cell fraction (not recorded which). The receptor comes from a male donor with ankylosing spondylitis or in good health (not recorded which). V is TRBV12-3 or TRBV12-4 and J is TRBJ1-1, with 9 nucleotides matching TRBD1. The CDR3 nucleotides read TGTGCCAGCAGTTGGGGACAGGGAAGCACTGAAGCTTTCTTT. Encoded protein: CASSWGQGSTEAFF.